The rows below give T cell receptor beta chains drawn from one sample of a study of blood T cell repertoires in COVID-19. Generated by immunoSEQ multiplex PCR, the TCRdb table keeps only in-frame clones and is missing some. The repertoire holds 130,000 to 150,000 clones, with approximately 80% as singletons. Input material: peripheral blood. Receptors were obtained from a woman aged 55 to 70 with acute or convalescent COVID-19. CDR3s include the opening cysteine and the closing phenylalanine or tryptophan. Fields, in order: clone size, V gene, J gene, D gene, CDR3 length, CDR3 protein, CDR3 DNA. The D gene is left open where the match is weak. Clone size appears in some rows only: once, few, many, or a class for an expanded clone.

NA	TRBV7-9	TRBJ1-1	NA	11	CASSLGGEAFF	TGTGCCAGCAGCTTGGGGGGTGAAGCTTTCTTT
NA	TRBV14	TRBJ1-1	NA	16	CASSPVSLAMNTEAFF	TGTGCCAGCAGCCCGGTATCCCTCGCCATGAACACTGAAGCTTTCTTT
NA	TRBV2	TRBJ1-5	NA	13	CASRVDINQPQHF	TGTGCCAGCAGAGTTGACATAAATCAGCCCCAGCATTTT
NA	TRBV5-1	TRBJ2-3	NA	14	CASSEGGKVDTQYF	TGCGCCAGCAGCGAGGGCGGGAAGGTAGATACGCAGTATTTT
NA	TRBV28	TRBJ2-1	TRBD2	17	CASSSILLAGPYNEQFF	TGTGCCAGCAGTTCCATACTACTAGCGGGCCCTTACAATGAGCAGTTCTTC
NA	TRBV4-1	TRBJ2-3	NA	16	CASSQGWDWVPDTQYF	TGCGCCAGCAGCCAAGGTTGGGACTGGGTCCCAGATACGCAGTATTTT
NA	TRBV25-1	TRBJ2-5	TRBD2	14	CASSKAAGEETQYF	TGTGCCAGCAGTAAGGCGGCGGGAGAGGAGACCCAGTACTTC
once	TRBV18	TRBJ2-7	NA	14	CASSLKEEHYEQYF	TGTGCCAGCTCACTTAAAGAGGAACACTACGAGCAGTACTTC
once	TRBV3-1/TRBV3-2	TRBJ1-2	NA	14	CASSQGAGAYGYTF	TGTGCCAGCAGCCAAGGGGCAGGGGCCTATGGCTACACCTTC
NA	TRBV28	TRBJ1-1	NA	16	CASSLTATQGATEAFF	TGTGCCAGCAGTTTAACGGCAACCCAGGGTGCCACTGAAGCTTTCTTT
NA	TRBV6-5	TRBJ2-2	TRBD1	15	CASSPDRGEAGKLFF	TGTGCCAGCAGTCCTGACAGGGGAGAGGCCGGGAAGCTGTTTTTT
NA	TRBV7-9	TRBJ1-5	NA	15	CASSQEGGGGQPQHF	TGTGCCAGCAGCCAAGAGGGAGGAGGTGGTCAGCCCCAGCATTTT
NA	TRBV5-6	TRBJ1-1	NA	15	CASSLVGAGRAEAFF	TGTGCCAGCAGCTTGGTTGGTGCGGGGCGCGCTGAAGCTTTCTTT
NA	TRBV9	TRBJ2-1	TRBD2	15	CASSPGLAGVGEQFF	TGTGCCAGCAGCCCGGGACTAGCGGGAGTAGGGGAGCAGTTCTTC
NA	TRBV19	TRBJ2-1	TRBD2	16	CASSIFMGGSYNEQFF	TGTGCCAGTAGTATCTTTATGGGGGGGTCCTACAATGAGCAGTTCTTC
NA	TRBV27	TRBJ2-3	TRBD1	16	CASSSGTGILSDTQYF	TGTGCCAGCAGTAGTGGGACAGGGATTTTGTCAGATACGCAGTATTTT
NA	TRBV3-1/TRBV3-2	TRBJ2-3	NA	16	CASSQTGRPGTDTQYF	TGTGCCAGCAGCCAAACAGGACGGCCCGGCACAGATACGCAGTATTTT
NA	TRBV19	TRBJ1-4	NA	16	CASSIGQGSTNEKLFF	TGTGCCAGTAGTATAGGCCAGGGGTCAACTAATGAAAAACTGTTTTTT
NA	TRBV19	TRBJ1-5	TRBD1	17	CASSSRDRGYSNQPQHF	TGTGCCAGTAGTTCCCGGGACAGGGGTTATAGCAATCAGCCCCAGCATTTT
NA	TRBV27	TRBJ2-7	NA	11	CASSRGYEQYF	TGTGCCAGCAGTCGGGGGTACGAGCAGTACTTC
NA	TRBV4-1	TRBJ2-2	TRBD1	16	CASSHRQGLNTGELFF	TGCGCCAGCAGCCATCGACAGGGTCTAAACACCGGGGAGCTGTTTTTT
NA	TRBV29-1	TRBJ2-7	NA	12	CSAADSTYEQYF	TGCAGCGCCGCGGACAGTACCTACGAGCAGTACTTC
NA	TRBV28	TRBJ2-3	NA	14	CASSFLSGTDTQYF	TGTGCCAGCAGTTTCCTTAGCGGCACAGATACGCAGTATTTT
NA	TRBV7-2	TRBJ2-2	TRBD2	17	CASSLYRTSGTGGELFF	TGTGCCAGCAGCTTATATAGGACTAGCGGGACCGGGGGGGAGCTGTTTTTT
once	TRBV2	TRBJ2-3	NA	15	CASSEFRSFGETQYF	TGTGCCAGCAGTGAATTCAGGTCCTTCGGGGAGACGCAGTATTTT
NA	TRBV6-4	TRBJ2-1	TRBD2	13	CASSDSGRDVQFF	TGTGCCAGCAGTGACTCGGGGAGGGACGTGCAGTTCTTC
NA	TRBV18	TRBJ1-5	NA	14	CASSPQAFNQPQHF	TGTGCCAGCTCACCACAAGCGTTCAATCAGCCCCAGCATTTT
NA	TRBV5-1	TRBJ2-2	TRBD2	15	CASRTSGRETGELFF	TGCGCCAGCCGGACTAGCGGGAGGGAAACCGGGGAGCTGTTTTTT
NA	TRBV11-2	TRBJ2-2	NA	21	CASSSPRNRTAADSNTGELFF	TGTGCCAGCAGTTCGCCCCGAAATCGGACAGCCGCCGATTCAAACACCGGGGAGCTGTTTTTT
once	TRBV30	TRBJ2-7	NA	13	CACYRDISYEQYF	TGTGCCTGCTATAGGGACATCTCCTACGAGCAGTACTTC
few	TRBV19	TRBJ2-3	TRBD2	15	CASTPGLVTTDTQYF	TGTGCCAGTACTCCGGGACTAGTTACCACAGATACGCAGTATTTT
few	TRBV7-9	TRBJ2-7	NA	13	CASSVEGNYEQYF	TGTGCCAGCAGCGTAGAGGGGAACTACGAGCAGTACTTC
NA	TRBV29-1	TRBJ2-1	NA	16	CSVAIGIRDTYNEQFF	TGCAGCGTTGCTATAGGGATCCGGGACACCTACAATGAGCAGTTCTTC
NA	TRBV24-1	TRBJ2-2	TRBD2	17	CATSDYGLAGESGELFF	TGTGCCACCAGTGACTACGGACTAGCGGGAGAATCCGGGGAGCTGTTTTTT
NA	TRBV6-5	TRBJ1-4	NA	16	CASSWTDRSTNEKLFF	TGTGCCAGCAGTTGGACAGACCGTTCAACTAATGAAAAACTGTTTTTT
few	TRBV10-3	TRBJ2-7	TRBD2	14	CAVSTSGSLAEQYF	TGTGCCGTCAGCACTAGCGGGAGCCTCGCCGAGCAGTACTTC
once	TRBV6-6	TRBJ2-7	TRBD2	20	CASSIEGLAALRRVAYEQYF	TGTGCCAGCAGCATAGAGGGACTAGCGGCTCTAAGAAGGGTCGCCTACGAGCAGTACTTC
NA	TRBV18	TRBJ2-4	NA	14	CASSGAVAKNIQYF	TGTGCCAGCTCAGGGGCAGTAGCCAAAAACATTCAGTACTTC
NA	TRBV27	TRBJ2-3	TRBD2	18	CASSLVRLAGISTDTQYF	TGTGCCAGCAGTTTAGTAAGACTAGCGGGGATAAGCACAGATACGCAGTATTTT
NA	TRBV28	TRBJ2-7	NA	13	CASSFSHPYEQYF	TGTGCCAGCAGTTTTTCACATCCCTACGAGCAGTACTTC
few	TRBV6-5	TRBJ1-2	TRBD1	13	CASRRDRGYGYTF	TGTGCCAGCAGGCGGGACAGGGGCTATGGCTACACCTTC
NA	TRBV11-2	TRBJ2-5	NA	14	CASSSTGRRETQYF	TGTGCCAGCAGCTCGACAGGTCGACGAGAGACCCAGTACTTC
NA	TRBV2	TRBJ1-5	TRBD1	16	CASSEGTGSPNQPQHF	TGTGCCAGCAGTGAAGGGACAGGCTCCCCTAATCAGCCCCAGCATTTT
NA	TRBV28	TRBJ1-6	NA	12	CASSGYSGALHF	TGTGCCAGCAGTGGATACTCCGGGGCCCTCCACTTT
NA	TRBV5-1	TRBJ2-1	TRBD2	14	CASTREVSANEQFF	TGCGCCAGTACGCGGGAGGTCTCAGCCAATGAGCAGTTCTTC
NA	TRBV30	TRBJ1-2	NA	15	CAWSVRVGGTNGYTF	TGTGCCTGGAGTGTACGTGTAGGAGGGACGAATGGCTACACCTTC
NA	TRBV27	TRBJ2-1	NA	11	CASSLREQQFF	TGTGCCAGCAGTTTACGGGAACAGCAGTTCTTC
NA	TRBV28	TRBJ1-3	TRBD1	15	CASSSTTGLSNTIYF	TGTGCCAGCAGCTCGACGACAGGGCTAAGCAACACCATATATTTT
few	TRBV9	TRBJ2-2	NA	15	CASSVDGVVTGELFF	TGTGCCAGCAGCGTAGACGGGGTTGTCACCGGGGAGCTGTTTTTT
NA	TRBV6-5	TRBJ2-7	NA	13	CASSLTGRGEQYF	TGTGCCAGCAGTCTTACAGGGAGAGGCGAGCAGTACTTC
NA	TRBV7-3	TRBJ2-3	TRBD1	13	CASSLSSGGAQYF	TGTGCCAGCAGCTTAAGTTCAGGGGGCGCGCAGTATTTT
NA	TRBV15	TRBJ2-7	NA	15	CATSRDQGYITEQYF	TGTGCCACCAGCAGAGATCAGGGTTATATAACCGAGCAGTACTTC
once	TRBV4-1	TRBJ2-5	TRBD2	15	CASSPDGEGIETQYF	TGCGCCAGCAGCCCTGACGGGGAGGGGATAGAGACCCAGTACTTC
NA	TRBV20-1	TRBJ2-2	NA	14	CSASYPGGTGELFF	TGCAGTGCTAGTTACCCCGGGGGCACCGGGGAGCTGTTTTTT
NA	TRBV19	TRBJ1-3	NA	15	CASKPSDSPGNTIYF	TGTGCCAGTAAACCCTCAGACTCGCCGGGAAACACCATATATTTT